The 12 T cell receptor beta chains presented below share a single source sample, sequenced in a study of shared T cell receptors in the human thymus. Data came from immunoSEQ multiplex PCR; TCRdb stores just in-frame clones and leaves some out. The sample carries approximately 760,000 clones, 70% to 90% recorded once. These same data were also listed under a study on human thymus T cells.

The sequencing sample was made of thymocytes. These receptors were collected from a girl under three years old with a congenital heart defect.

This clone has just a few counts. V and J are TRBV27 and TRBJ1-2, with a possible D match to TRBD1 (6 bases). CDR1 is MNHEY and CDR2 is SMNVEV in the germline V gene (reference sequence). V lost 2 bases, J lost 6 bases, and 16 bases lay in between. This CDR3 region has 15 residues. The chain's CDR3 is CASSLRGRGYHGYTF. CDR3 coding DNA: TGTGCCAGCAGTTTACGAGGCAGGGGATATCATGGCTACACCTTC.

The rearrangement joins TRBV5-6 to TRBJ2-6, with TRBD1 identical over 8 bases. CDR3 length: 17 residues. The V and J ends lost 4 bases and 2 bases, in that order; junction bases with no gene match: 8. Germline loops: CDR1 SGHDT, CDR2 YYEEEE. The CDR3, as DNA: TGTGCCAGCAGCAAAAAGGCAGGGGGCGCTGGGGCCAACGTCCTGACTTTC. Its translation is CASSKKAGGAGANVLTF.

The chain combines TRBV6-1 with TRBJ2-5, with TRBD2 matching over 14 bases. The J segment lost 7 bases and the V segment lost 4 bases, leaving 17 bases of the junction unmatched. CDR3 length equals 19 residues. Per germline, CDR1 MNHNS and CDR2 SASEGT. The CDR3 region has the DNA TGTGCCAGCAGTGGACCCGGACTAGCGGGGGGTCCCCGTTCGGGGACCCAGTACTTC. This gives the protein CASSGPGLAGGPRSGTQYF.

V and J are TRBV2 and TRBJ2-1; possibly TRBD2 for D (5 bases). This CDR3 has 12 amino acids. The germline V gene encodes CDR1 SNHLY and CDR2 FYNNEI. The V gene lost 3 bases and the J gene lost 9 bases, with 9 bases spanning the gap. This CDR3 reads CASSDRGTEQFF. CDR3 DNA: TGTGCCAGCAGTGATCGGGGTACTGAGCAGTTCTTC. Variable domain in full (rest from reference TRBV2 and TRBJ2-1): EPEVTQTPSHQVTQMGQEVILRCVPISNHLYFYWYRQILGQKVEFLVSFYNNEISEKSEIFDDQFSVERPDGSNFTLKIRSTKLEDSAMYFCASSDRGTEQFFGPGTRLTVL.

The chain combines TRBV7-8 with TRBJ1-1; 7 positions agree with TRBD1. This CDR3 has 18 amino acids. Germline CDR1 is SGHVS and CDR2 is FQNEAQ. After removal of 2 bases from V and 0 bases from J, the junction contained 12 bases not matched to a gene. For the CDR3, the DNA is TGTGCCAGCAGCTTACCGATCTCCAGGGGGGTCATGAACACTGAAGCTTTCTTT. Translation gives CASSLPISRGVMNTEAFF.

CDR3 sequence reads: CASSQVQGGNYGYTF. The CDR3 DNA follows: TGCGCCAGCAGCCAAGTCCAGGGGGGTAACTATGGCTACACCTTC. The J gene is TRBJ1-2, the V gene TRBV4-1, with 7 bases fitting TRBD1. The CDR3 covers 15 residues. After removal of 1 base from V and 1 base from J, the junction contained 3 bases not matched to a gene. The germline V gene encodes CDR1 MGHRA and CDR2 YSYEKL.

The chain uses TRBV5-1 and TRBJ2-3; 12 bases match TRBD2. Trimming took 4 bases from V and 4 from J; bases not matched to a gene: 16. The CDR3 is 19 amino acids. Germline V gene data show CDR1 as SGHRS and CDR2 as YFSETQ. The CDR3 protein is CASSPENALAGGHPDTQYF. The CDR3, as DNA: TGCGCCAGCAGCCCAGAAAATGCACTAGCGGGGGGCCACCCAGATACGCAGTATTTT.

Here the CDR3 DNA reads TGTGCCAGCAGCCGTAGGAGAGACACTGAAGCTTTCTTT. Its translation is CASSRRRDTEAFF. The chain uses TRBV7-9 and TRBJ1-1, with D unresolved. Germline V gives CDR1 SEHNR, CDR2 FQNEAQ (reference sequence). The CDR3 runs to 13 residues. Trimming pared 5 bases from V and 3 bases from J, leaving 10 bases between.

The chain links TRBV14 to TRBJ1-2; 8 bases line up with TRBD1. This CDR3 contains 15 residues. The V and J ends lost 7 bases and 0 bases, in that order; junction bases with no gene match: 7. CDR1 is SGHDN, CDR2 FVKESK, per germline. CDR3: CASTQTGESNYGYTF. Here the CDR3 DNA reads TGTGCCAGCACCCAGACAGGGGAATCTAACTATGGCTACACCTTC.

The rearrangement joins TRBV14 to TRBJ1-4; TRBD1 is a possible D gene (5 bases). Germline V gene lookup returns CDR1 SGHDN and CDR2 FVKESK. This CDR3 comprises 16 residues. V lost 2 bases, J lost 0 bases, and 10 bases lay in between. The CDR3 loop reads CASSQTGPSTNEKLFF. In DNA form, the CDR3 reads TGTGCCAGCAGCCAAACAGGTCCCTCAACTAATGAAAAACTGTTTTTT.

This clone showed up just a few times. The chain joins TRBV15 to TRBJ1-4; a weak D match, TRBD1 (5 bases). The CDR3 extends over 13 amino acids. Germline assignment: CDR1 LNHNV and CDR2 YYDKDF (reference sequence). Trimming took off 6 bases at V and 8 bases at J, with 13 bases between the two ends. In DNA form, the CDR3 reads TGTGCCACCAGGGCTAGGTGGGGCGAAAAACTGTTTTTT. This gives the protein CATRARWGEKLFF.

The CDR3 region has the DNA TGTGCCAGCAGTGAATCGACAGGGAAGGGGACTAACTATGGCTACACCTTC. Protein: CASSESTGKGTNYGYTF. The rearrangement links TRBV25-1 to TRBJ1-2; TRBD1 aligns across 7 bases. V gave up 1 base and J gave up 0 bases; unmatched junction bases: 8. CDR1 is MGHDK, CDR2 SYGVNS, per germline. The length of the CDR3 is 17 residues.